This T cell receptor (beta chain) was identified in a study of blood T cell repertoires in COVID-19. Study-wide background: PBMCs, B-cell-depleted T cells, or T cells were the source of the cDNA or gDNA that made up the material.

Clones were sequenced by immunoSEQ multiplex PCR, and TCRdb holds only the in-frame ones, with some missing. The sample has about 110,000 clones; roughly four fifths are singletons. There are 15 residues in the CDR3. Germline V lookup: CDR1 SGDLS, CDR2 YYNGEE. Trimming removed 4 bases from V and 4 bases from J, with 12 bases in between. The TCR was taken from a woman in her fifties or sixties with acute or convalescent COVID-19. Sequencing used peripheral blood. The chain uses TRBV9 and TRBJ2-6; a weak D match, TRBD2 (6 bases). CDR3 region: CASSPGGGGANVLTF. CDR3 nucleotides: TGTGCCAGCAGCCCCGGGGGTGGAGGGGCCAACGTCCTGACTTTC.